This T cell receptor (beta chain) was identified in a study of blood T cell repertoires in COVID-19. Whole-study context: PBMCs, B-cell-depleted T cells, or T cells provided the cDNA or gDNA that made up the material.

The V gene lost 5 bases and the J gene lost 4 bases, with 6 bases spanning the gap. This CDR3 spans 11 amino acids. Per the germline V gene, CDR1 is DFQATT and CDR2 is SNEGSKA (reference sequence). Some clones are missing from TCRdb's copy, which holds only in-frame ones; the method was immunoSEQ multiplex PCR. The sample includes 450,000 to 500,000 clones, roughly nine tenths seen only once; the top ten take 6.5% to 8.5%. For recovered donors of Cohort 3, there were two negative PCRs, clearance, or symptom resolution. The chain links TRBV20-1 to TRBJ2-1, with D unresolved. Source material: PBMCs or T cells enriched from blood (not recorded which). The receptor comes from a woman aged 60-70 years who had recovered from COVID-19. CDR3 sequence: CSAVIYNEQFF. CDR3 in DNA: TGCAGTGCTGTAATTTACAATGAGCAGTTCTTC.